This T cell receptor (beta chain) was found in a study of early T cells in non-severe SARS-CoV-2 infection. About the study: Sequencing was performed on bulk RNA from unsorted whole blood, leaving chains unpaired.

Study observations and caveats: VDJdb-based matching was biased toward anti-spike CD8 responses and missed private and CD4 specificities.

This clonotype has more than one count but fewer than ten. Its antigen is not identified. The V gene's germline CDR1 is SGHVS and CDR2 FQNEAQ. CDR3 length equals 14 residues. Trimming took off 3 bases at V and 5 bases at J, with 13 bases between the two ends. Attachment of unique molecular identifiers was made to individual cDNA molecules. One entry per CDR3 protein results from TCRdb running MiXCR on the 5' RACE reads. The sample lists tens of thousands of distinct CDR3 sequences; 9.5% to 15% were seen once. The chain employs TRBV7-8 and TRBJ2-5; D might be TRBD2 (7 bases). Sequencing was performed on whole blood. The source is an adult who was a healthcare worker with PCR-confirmed SARS-CoV-2 infection or an uninfected control (not recorded which). CDR3 nucleotide sequence: TGTGCCAGCAGCTTGGGGGGGGCTGGTGAGACCCAGTACTTC. It specifies CASSLGGAGETQYF.